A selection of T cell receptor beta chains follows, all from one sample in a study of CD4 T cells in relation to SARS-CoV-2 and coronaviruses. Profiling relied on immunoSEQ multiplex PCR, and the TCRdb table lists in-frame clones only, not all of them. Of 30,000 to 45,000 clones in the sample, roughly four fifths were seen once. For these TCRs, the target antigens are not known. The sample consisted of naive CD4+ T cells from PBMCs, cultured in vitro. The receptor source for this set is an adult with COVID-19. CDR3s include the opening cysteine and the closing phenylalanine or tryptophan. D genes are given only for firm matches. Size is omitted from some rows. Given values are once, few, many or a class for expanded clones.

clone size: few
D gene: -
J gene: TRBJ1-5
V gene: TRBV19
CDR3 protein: CASSPLDQGRDQPQHF
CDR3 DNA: TGTGCCAGTAGTCCCCTCGATCAGGGAAGGGATCAGCCCCAGCATTTT

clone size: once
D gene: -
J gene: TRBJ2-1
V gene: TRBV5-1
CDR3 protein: CASSSGGWANEQFF
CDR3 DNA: TGCGCCAGCAGCTCTGGCGGGTGGGCCAATGAGCAGTTCTTC

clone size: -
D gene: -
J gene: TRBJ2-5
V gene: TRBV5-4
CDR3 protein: CASSRERGAGETQYF
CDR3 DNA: TGTGCCAGCAGCCGGGAGAGAGGGGCTGGGGAGACCCAGTACTTC

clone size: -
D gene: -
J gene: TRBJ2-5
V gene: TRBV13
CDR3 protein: CASSSPSQQETQYF
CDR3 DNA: TGTGCCAGCAGCTCCCCTAGTCAACAAGAGACCCAGTACTTC

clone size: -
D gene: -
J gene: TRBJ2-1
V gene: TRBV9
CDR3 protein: CASSVGVSVREQFF
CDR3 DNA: TGTGCCAGCAGCGTAGGGGTTAGCGTCCGTGAGCAGTTCTTC

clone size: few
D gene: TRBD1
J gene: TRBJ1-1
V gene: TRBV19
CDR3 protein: CASSRYGTGYEAFF
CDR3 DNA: TGTGCCAGTAGTCGGTACGGGACAGGGTATGAAGCTTTCTTT

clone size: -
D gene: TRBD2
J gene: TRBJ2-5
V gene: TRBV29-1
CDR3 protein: CSVASGRAGETQYF
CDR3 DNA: TGCAGCGTTGCTAGCGGGAGGGCCGGAGAGACCCAGTACTTC

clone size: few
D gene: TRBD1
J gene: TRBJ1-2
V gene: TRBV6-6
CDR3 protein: CASSLTGGVNYGYTF
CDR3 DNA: TGTGCCAGCAGTCTGACAGGGGGAGTTAACTATGGCTACACCTTC

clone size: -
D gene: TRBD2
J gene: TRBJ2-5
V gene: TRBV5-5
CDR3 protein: CASSLDALAGVGETQYF
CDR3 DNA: TGTGCCAGCAGCTTGGATGCGCTAGCGGGAGTAGGAGAGACCCAGTACTTC

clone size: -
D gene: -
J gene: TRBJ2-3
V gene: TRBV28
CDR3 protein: CVTGTRATDTQYF
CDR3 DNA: TGCGTAACGGGAACTAGGGCGACAGATACGCAGTATTTT

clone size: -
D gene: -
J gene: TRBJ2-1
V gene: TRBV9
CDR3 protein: CASSSRGRYYNEQFF
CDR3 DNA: TGTGCCAGCAGCTCACGGGGGCGGTACTACAATGAGCAGTTCTTC

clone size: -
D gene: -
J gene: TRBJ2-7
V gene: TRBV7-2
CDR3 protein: CASSPLVLSDEQYF
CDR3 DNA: TGTGCCAGCAGCCCCCTGGTTTTGAGCGACGAGCAGTACTTC

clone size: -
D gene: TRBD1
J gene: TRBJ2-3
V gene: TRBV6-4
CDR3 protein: CASSGTGGADTQYF
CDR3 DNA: TGTGCCAGCAGTGGGACAGGGGGCGCAGATACGCAGTATTTT

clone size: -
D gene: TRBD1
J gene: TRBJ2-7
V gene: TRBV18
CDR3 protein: CASSQGLDRVAYEQYF
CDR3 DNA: TGTGCCAGCTCTCAAGGCTTGGACAGGGTGGCCTACGAGCAGTACTTC

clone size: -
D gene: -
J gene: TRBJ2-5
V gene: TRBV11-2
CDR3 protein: CASSLRGETQYF
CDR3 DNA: TGTGCCAGCAGCTTAAGGGGAGAGACCCAGTACTTC

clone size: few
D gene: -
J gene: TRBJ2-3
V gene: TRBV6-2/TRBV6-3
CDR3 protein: CASSAGWEHTDTQYF
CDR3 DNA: TGTGCCAGCAGTGCGGGCTGGGAGCACACAGATACGCAGTATTTT